These T cell receptor beta chains were read from a single sample in a study of cytomegalovirus exposure and HLA in healthy donors. The repertoire was sequenced with immunoSEQ multiplex PCR; TCRdb's copy has only in-frame clones and lacks some. The repertoire has about 180,000 clones, just over 70% of them found once; the top ten carry less than 2.5%. The sequenced sample was PBMCs. Receptors originate from a human donor in good health. Both conserved end residues are part of each CDR3.

v_call,j_call,cdr3_aa
TRBV5-1,TRBJ2-5,CASSPSGERGQYF
TRBV19,TRBJ1-1,CATGRGGVTEAFF
TRBV30,TRBJ2-7,CAWSGPGYSYEQYF
TRBV6-1,TRBJ2-1,CASSAHGYGTGGVYEQFF
TRBV30,TRBJ1-1,CAWSQERVIDTEAFF
TRBV2,TRBJ2-1,CASSPQGYNEQFF
TRBV5-8,TRBJ2-7,CASSYSPGAGEQYF
TRBV5-4,TRBJ2-3,CASSLAGLTDTQYF
TRBV28,TRBJ1-5,CASSGDRGKLGNQPQHF
TRBV7-8,TRBJ2-3,CASSLERHSYTDTQYF
TRBV11-3,TRBJ2-1,CASSLTLAGGPRIGNEQFF
TRBV6-6,TRBJ1-6,CASRQGLNSPLHF
TRBV7-3,TRBJ2-1,CASSLDRGGHNEQFF
TRBV30,TRBJ2-3,CAWSVSGATDTQYF
TRBV11-1,TRBJ2-5,CASSPRDRRETQYF
TRBV7-3,TRBJ2-5,CASSLTATRVGGTQYF
TRBV7-8,TRBJ2-1,CASSIRDRAGREQFF
TRBV19,TRBJ2-7,CASSPRGSSYEQYF
TRBV2,TRBJ2-5,CATKEGAGPGTQYF
TRBV6-1,TRBJ1-3,CAAKGQGILGNTIYF
TRBV6-1,TRBJ1-5,CASTGQGNQPQHF
TRBV7-9,TRBJ1-2,CASSLTGAGYTF
TRBV12-5,TRBJ2-1,CASGPPSGGAYNEQFF
TRBV6-6,TRBJ1-4,CAGSRTAIEKLFF
TRBV6-1,TRBJ1-1,CASSWNRVNTEAFF
TRBV2,NA,CASSPGLENYEQYF
TRBV20-1,TRBJ2-2,CSARATGELFF
TRBV5-4,TRBJ1-1,CASSLGQAAEAFF
TRBV11-2,TRBJ2-5,CASSPLRRGLKETQYF
TRBV27,TRBJ2-2,CASSYSGGAYTGELFF
TRBV9,TRBJ1-1,CASSVASTIGNTEAFF
TRBV4-3,TRBJ2-1,CASSPDRRPNNEQFF
TRBV5-4,TRBJ1-1,CASSSGANRGDREAFF
TRBV11-1,TRBJ2-3,CASSLGDSRTDTQYF
TRBV7-9,TRBJ2-3,CASSGALLHDTQYF
TRBV7-2,TRBJ1-2,CASSLGGDRVYGYTF
TRBV9,TRBJ2-7,CASSVDGGAAYEQYF
TRBV7-9,TRBJ1-2,CASSLDINYGYTF
TRBV30,TRBJ1-1,CAWTSPDRGLGEAFF
TRBV5-6,TRBJ2-1,CASTIDLGQGVPYNEQFF
TRBV29-1,TRBJ2-5,CSVDTLIGRETQYF
TRBV6-1,TRBJ2-1,CASSRTGTGGNEQFF
TRBV7-2,TRBJ2-3,CASSWGGGGTDTQYF